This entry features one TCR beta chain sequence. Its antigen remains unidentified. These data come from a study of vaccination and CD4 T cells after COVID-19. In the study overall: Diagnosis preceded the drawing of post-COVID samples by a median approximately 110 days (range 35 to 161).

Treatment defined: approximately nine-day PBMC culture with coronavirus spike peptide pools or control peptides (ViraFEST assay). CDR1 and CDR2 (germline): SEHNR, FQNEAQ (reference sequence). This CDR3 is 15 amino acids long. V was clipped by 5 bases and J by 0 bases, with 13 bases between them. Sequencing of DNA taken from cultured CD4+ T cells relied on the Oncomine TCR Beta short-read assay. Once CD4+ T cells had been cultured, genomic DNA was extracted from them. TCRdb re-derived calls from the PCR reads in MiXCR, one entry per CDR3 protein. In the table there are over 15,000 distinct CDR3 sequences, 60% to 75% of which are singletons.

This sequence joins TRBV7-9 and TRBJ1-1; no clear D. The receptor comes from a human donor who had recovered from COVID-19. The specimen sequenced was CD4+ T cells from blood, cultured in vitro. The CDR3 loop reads CASSPTEALNTEAFF. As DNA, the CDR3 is TGTGCCAGCAGCCCGACGGAGGCCCTGAACACTGAAGCTTTCTTT.